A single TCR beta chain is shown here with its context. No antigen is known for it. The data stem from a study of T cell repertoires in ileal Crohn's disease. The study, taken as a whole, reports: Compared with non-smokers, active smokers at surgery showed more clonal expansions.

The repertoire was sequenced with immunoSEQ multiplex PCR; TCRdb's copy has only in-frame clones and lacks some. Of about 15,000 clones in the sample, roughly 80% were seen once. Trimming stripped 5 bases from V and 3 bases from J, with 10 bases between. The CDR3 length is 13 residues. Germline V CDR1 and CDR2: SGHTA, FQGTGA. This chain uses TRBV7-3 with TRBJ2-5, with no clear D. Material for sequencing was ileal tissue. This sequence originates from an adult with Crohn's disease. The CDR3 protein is CASSLSTKETQYF. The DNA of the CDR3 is TGTGCCAGCAGCCTTAGTACCAAAGAGACCCAGTACTTC.